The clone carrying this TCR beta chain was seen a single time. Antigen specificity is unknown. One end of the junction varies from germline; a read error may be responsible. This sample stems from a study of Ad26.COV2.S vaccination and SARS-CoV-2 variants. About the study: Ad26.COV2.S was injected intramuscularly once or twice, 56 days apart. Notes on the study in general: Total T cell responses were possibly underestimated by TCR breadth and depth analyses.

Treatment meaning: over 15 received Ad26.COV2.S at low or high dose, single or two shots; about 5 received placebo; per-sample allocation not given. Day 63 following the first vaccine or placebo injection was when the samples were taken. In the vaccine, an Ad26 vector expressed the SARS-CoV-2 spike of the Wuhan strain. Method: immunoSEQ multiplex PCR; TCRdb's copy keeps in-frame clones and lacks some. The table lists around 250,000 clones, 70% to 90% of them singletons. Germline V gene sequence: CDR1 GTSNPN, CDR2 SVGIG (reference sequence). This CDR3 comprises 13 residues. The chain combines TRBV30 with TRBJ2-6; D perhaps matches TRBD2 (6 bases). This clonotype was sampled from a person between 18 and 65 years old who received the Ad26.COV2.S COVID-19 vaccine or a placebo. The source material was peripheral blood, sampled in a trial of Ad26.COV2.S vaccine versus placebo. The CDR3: CARRVSGANVLTF. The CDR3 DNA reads TGTGCCCGGAGGGTTTCTGGGGCCAACGTCCTGACTTTC. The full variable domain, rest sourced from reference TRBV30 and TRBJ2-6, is SQTIHQWPATLVQPVGSPLSLECTVEGTSNPNLYWYRQAAGRGLQLLFYSVGIGQISSEVPQNLSASRPQDRQFILSSKKLLLSDSGFYLCARRVSGANVLTFGAGSRLTVL.